The entry below describes one TCR beta chain. The data stem from a study of blood T cell repertoires in COVID-19. Assignment of participants to cohorts was predicated upon participant-reported clinical history. The CDR3 is made up of 14 amino acids. V gave up 6 bases and J gave up 6 bases, with 15 bases separating them. Germline-derived CDR1 and CDR2 are MNHEY and SVGAGI. Original processing methods: Reference gene primer amplification yielded estimated nucleated cell counts. Profiling relied on immunoSEQ multiplex PCR, and the TCRdb table lists in-frame clones only, not all of them. The DNA gave D and trimming, while V, J and clone size come from that table. The table records 250,000 to 300,000 clones, under 95% of them present only once.

The sequence derives from a woman aged 40 to 50 with acute COVID-19. Material: PBMCs or T cells enriched from blood (not recorded which). J is TRBJ1-5 and V is TRBV6-5, with D perhaps matching TRBD1 (6 bases). The CDR3 DNA follows: TGTGCCAGCAGCTCGAACAGGGACGGTCAGCCCCAGCATTTT. Its translation is CASSSNRDGQPQHF.